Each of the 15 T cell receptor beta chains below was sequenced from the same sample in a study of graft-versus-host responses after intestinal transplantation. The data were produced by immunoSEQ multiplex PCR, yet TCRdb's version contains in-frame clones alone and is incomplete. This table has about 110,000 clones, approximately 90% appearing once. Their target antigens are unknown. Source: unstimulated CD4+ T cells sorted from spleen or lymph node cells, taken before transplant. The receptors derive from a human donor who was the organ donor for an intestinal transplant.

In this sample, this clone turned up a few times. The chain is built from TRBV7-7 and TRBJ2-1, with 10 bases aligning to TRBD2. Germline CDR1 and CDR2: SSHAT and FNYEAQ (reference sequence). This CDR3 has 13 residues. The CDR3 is CASGLAEGDEQFF. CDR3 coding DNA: TGTGCTAGCGGACTAGCGGAGGGGGATGAGCAGTTCTTC.

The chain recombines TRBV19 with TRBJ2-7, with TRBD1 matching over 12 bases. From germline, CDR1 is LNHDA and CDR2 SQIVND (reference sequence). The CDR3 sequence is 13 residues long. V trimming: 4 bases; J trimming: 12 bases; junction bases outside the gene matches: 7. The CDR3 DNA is TGTGCCAGTAGTACCCGACAGGGACAGGGGGCGTACTTC. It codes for CASSTRQGQGAYF.

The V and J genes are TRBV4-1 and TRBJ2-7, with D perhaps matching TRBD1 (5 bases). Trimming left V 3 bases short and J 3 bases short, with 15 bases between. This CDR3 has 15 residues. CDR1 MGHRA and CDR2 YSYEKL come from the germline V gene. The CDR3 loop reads CASSQGLTVIYEQYF. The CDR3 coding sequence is TGCGCCAGCAGCCAGGGCCTGACAGTTATCTACGAGCAGTACTTC.

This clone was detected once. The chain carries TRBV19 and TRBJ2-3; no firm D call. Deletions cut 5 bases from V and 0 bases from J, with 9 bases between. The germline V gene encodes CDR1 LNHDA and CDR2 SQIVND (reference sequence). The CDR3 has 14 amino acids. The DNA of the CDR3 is TGTGCCAGTAGTCGCTCCGCTAGCACAGATACGCAGTATTTT. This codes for CASSRSASTDTQYF.

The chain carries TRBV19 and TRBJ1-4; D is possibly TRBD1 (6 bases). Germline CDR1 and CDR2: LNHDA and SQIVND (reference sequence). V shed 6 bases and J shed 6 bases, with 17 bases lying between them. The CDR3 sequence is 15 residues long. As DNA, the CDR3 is TGTGCCAGTAGCCGTAACAGGGTTTCGGATGAAAAACTGTTTTTT. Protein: CASSRNRVSDEKLFF.

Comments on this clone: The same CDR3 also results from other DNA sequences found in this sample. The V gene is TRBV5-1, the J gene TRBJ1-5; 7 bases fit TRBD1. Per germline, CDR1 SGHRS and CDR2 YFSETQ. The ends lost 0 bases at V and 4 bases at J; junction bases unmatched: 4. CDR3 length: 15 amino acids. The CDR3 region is CASSLGGTENQPQHF. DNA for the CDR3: TGCGCCAGCAGCTTGGGAGGGACAGAAAATCAGCCCCAGCATTTT.

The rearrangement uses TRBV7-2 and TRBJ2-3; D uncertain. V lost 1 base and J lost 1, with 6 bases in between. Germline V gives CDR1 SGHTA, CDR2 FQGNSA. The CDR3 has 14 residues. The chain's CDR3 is CASSLDSRTDTQYF. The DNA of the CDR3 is TGTGCCAGCAGCTTAGATTCCCGCACAGATACGCAGTATTTT.

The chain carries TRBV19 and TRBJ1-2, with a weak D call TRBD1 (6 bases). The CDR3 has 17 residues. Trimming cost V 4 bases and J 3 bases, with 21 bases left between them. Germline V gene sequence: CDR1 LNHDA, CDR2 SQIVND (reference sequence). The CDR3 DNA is TGTGCCAGTAGTACCCCCCCATATGGGGGCTCCCACTATGGCTACACCTTC. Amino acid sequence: CASSTPPYGGSHYGYTF.

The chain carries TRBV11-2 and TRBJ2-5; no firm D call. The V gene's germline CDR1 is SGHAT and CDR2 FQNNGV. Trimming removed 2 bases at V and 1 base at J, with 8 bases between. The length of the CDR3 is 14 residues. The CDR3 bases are TGTGCCAGCAGCTTAAATATAGCCCAAGAGACCCAGTACTTC. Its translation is CASSLNIAQETQYF.

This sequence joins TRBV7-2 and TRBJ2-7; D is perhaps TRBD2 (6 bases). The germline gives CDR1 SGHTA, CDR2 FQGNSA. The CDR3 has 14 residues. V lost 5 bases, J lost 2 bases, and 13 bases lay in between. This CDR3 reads CASSRGTYTYEQYF. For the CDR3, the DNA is TGTGCCAGCAGCCGGGGGACGTATACCTACGAGCAGTACTTC.

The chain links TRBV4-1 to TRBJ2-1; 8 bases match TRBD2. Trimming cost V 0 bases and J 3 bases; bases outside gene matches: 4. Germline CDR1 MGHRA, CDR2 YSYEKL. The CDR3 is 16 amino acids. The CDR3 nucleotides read TGCGCCAGCAGCCAAGATAAGCGGGGGATCTACAATGAGCAGTTCTTC. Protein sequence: CASSQDKRGIYNEQFF.

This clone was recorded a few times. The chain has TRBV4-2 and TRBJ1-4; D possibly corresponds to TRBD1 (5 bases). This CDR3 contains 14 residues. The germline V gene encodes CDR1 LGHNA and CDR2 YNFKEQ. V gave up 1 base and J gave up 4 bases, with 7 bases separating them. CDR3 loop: CASSQVTVNEKLFF. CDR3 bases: TGTGCCAGCAGCCAAGTGACAGTTAATGAAAAACTGTTTTTT.

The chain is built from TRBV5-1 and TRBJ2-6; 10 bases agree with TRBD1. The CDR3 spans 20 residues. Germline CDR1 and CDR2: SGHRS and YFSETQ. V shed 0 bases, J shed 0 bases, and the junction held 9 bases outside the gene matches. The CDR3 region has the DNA TGCGCCAGCAGCTTGGGGCCCCGGACAGGGGGGATCTCTGGGGCCAACGTCCTGACTTTC. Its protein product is CASSLGPRTGGISGANVLTF.

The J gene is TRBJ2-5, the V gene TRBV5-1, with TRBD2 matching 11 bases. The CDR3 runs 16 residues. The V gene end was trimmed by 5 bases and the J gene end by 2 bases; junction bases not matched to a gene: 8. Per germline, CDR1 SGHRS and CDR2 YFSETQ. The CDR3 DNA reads TGCGCCAGCAGTTTAGCGGGAGGGGTGGCGCAAGAGACCCAGTACTTC. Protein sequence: CASSLAGGVAQETQYF.

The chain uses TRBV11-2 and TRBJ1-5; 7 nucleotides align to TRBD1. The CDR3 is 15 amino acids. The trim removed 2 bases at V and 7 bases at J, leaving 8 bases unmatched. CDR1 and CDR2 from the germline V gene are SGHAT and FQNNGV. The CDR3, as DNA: TGTGCCAGCAGCTTAAATTTTGCAGGGGGGCAGCCCCAGCATTTT. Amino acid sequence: CASSLNFAGGQPQHF.